These 7 T cell receptor beta chains were all obtained from the same sample, sequenced in a study of T cell repertoires in cytomegalovirus infection. These TCRs' antigens remain unknown. TCRdb passed the reads through MiXCR, listing each CDR3 protein once. The sample records about 890,000 distinct CDR3 sequences, roughly 30% being singletons. The sequenced sample was cultured CD8+ T cells from PBMCs, obtained from culture after CMV antigen stimulation. The receptors were gathered from a human donor in good health (CMV status not recorded). Some clones in this sample may be carry-over from other donors' samples.

This clonotype came up many times. This chain links TRBV7-6 with TRBJ1-1; possibly TRBD1 for D (6 bases). V lost 5 bases to trimming and J lost 1 base, with 11 bases between them. Germline lookup yields CDR1 SGHVS and CDR2 FNYEAQ. The CDR3 is 14 residues long. In DNA form, the CDR3 reads TGTGCCAGCAGCCCCCGCAGGGGGAACACTGAAGCTTTCTTT. It is translated as CASSPRRGNTEAFF.

The gene calls are TRBV19 and TRBJ2-1; the D gene is possibly TRBD1 (5 bases). V lost 2 bases and J 4 bases, leaving 18 bases between the germline ends. This CDR3 has 17 amino acids. Germline loops: CDR1 LNHDA, CDR2 SQIVND (reference sequence). The CDR3 DNA reads as TGTGCCAGTAGTATAACAGGTCAAGCCTTACGATACAATGAGCAGTTCTTC. The encoded protein is CASSITGQALRYNEQFF.

The DNA for the CDR3 is TGCAGTGCTAGAGACGGGACAGACTATGGCTACACCTTC. Translated, it gives CSARDGTDYGYTF. The V call is TRBV20-1, the J call TRBJ1-2, with TRBD1 matching over 7 bases. The CDR3 is 13 amino acids. V lost 0 bases and J lost 3; bases outside the gene matches: 1. Germline V gene lookup returns CDR1 DFQATT and CDR2 SNEGSKA (reference sequence).

The table lists this clonotype with a few counts. The chain has TRBV19 and TRBJ2-1; TRBD1 agrees at 9 bases. This CDR3 spans 15 amino acids. With 6 bases clipped from V and 7 bases from J, the junction kept 10 bases outside the gene matches. Germline assignment: CDR1 LNHDA and CDR2 SQIVND (reference sequence). CDR3 residues: CASRPPGQGLNEQFF. Written as DNA, the CDR3 is TGTGCCAGTAGGCCACCGGGACAGGGCTTGAATGAGCAGTTCTTC.

CDR3 residues: CSVTRMGRNTEAFF. CDR3 DNA: TGCAGCGTTACTCGAATGGGGAGGAACACTGAAGCTTTCTTT. The V gene is TRBV29-1, the J gene TRBJ1-1; no definite D call. This CDR3 is 14 amino acids long. The V gene's germline CDR1 is SQVTM and CDR2 ANQGSEA. Between the trimmed V and J ends, which lost 5 bases and 1 base, there was a span of 14 bases.

This clonotype was seen at least ten times. V usage is TRBV7-2 and J usage is TRBJ1-2, with 7 bases lining up with TRBD1. The CDR3 loop spans 15 amino acids. V shed 5 bases and J 3 bases; nucleotides not matched to a gene: 9. The germline gives CDR1 SGHTA, CDR2 FQGNSA. The chain's CDR3 is CASSPSYGQDYGYTF. CDR3 sequence (DNA): TGTGCCAGCAGCCCAAGTTATGGACAGGACTATGGCTACACCTTC.

This clonotype was seen only a few times. The chain joins TRBV15 to TRBJ1-5; D is possibly TRBD1 (5 bases). V lost 3 bases to trimming and J lost 4 bases, with 10 bases between them. Germline loops: CDR1 LNHNV, CDR2 YYDKDF (reference sequence). The CDR3 contains 14 residues. This CDR3 is CATSSSGRNQPQHF. CDR3 bases: TGTGCCACCAGCAGTTCGGGACGGAATCAGCCCCAGCATTTT.